This T cell receptor (beta chain) was captured by sequencing in a study of T cell responses to AZD1222 COVID-19 vaccine. Study-level findings and limits: Clonal diversity was possibly underestimated, and white British individuals and females predominated among donors.

Regarding this clone: Antigen unknown.

After removal of 4 bases from V and 7 bases from J, the junction contained 14 bases not matched to a gene. The germline gives CDR1 MDHEN, CDR2 SYDVKM. This CDR3 region has 17 residues. Sequencing used immunoSEQ multiplex PCR; TCRdb keeps in-frame clones, though not all of them. The sample lists approximately 120,000 clones; more than 80% were seen once. The source is an adult who received the AZD1222 COVID-19 vaccine. The sample in question was peripheral blood, obtained 28 days after the second AZD1222 dose. V usage is TRBV28 and J usage is TRBJ2-1; TRBD2 aligns across 9 bases. The CDR3 bases are TGTGCCAGCAGTTCCAGGATTTGGCTAGCGGGGACTAATGAGCAGTTCTTC. The encoded protein is CASSSRIWLAGTNEQFF.